The sequence of this T cell receptor beta chain was determined in a study of cytomegalovirus exposure and HLA in healthy donors. Study-wide results and caveats: The study found most TCR sequences rare, yet found some public TCRs in many donors. Analysis was carried out at a later point, and it linked a missense DCLRE1C variant to TCR beta V- and J-gene trimming. Prior analysis indicated that the majority of TCR beta V segments exhibited productivity approximately 90% or approximately 30% of the time.

A note on this clone: The antigen is undetermined.

Amplification used 60 Vbeta primers and 13 Jbeta primers. The table came from immunoSEQ multiplex PCR; TCRdb's copy has only in-frame clones and leaves some out. Of 150,000 to 200,000 clones detected, less than 80% appear once; the ten largest clones hold under 4.5%. Unmatched junction bases numbered 2, after V lost 0 bases and J lost 7 bases. From germline, CDR1 is ENHRY and CDR2 SYGVKD. CDR3 length: 14 amino acids. This receptor was identified in a woman aged 25-40 years in good health and CMV-seropositive. The sequenced sample consisted of PBMCs. The chain links TRBV10-3 to TRBJ2-4; TRBD2 matches 8 bases. The CDR3 loop reads CAISESRGGNIQYF. The CDR3, as DNA: TGTGCCATCAGTGAGTCACGGGGGGGGAACATTCAGTACTTC.